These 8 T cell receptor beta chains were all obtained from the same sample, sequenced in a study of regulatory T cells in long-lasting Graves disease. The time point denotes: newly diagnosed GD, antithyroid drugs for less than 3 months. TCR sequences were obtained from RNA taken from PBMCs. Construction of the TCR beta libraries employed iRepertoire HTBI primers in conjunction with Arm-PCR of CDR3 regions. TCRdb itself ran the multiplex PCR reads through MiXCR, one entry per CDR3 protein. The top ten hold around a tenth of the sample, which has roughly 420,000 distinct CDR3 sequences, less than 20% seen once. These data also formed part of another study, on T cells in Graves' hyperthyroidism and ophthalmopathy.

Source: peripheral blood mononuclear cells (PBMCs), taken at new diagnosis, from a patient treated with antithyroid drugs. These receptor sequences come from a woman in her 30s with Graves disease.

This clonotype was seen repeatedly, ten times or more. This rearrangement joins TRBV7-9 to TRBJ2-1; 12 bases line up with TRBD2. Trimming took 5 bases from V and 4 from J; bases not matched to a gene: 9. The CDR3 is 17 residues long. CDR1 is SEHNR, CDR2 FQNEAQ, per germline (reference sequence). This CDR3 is CASSPPTSGRTYNEQFF. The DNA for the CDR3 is TGTGCCAGCAGCCCCCCTACTAGCGGGAGGACATACAATGAGCAGTTCTTC. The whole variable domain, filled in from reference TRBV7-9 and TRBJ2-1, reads DTGVSQNPRHKITKRGQNVTFRCDPISEHNRLYWYRQTLGQGPEFLTYFQNEAQLEKSRLLSDRFSAERPKGSFSTLEIQRTEQGDSAMYLCASSPPTSGRTYNEQFFGPGTRLTVL.

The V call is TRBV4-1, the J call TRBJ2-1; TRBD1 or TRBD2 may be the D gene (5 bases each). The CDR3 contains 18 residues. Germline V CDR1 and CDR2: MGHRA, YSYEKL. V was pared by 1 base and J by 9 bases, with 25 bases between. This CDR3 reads CASSQGGPRDPLRLEQFF. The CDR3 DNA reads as TGCGCCAGCAGCCAAGGAGGGCCCCGGGACCCCCTGCGGCTTGAGCAGTTCTTC.

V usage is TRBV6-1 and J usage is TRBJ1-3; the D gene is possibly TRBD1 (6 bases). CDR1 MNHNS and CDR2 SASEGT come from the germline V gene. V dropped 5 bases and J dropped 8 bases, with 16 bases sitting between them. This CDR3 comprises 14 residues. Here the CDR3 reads CASSHRGLRDTIYF. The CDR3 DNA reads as TGTGCCAGCAGTCATCGGGGGCTTAGAGACACCATATATTTT.

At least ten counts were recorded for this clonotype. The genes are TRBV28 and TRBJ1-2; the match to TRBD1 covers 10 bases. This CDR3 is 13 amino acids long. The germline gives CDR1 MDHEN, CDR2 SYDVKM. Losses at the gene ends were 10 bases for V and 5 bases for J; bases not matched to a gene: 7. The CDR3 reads CAILRQGAYGYTF. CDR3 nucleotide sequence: TGTGCCATCTTACGACAGGGGGCGTATGGCTACACCTTC.

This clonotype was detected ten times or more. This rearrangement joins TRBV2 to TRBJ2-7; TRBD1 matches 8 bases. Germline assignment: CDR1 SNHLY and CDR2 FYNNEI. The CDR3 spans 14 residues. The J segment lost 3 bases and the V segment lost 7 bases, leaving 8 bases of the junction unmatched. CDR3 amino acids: CASTAQGAHYEQYF. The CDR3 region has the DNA TGTGCCAGCACCGCCCAGGGGGCGCACTACGAGCAGTACTTC.

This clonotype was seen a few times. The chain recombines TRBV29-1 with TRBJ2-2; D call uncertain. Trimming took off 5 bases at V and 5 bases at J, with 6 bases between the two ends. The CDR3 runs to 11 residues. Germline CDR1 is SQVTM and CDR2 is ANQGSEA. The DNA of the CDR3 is TGCAGCGTTCTAGTTACCGGGGAGCTGTTTTTT. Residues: CSVLVTGELFF.

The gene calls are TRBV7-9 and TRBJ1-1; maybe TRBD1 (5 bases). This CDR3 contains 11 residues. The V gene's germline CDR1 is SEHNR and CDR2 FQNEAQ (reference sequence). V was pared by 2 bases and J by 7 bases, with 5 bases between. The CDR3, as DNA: TGTGCCAGCAGCTTACAGGGTGAAGCTTTCTTT. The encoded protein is CASSLQGEAFF.

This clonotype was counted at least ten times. The CDR3 DNA is TGTGCCAGCAGGGTTAGCGGGAGGGCCCTCTACAATGAGCAGTTCTTC. Protein: CASRVSGRALYNEQFF. V usage is TRBV6-4 and J usage is TRBJ2-1; 11 bases are a match to TRBD2. Germline V CDR1 and CDR2: MRHNA, SNTAGT. This CDR3 region has 16 residues. J gave up 3 bases and V 6 bases, and 7 bases lay outside the gene matches.